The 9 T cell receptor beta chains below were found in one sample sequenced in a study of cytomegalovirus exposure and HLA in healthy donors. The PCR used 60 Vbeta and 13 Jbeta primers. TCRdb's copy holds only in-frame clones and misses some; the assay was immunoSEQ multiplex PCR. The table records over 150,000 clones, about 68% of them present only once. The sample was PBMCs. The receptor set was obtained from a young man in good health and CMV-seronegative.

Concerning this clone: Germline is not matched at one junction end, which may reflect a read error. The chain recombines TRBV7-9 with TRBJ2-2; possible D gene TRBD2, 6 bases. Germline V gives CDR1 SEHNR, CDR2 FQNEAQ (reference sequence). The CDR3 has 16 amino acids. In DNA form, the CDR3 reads TGTGCCAGCAGCTTATTTCACACTACGAACACCGGGGGGCTGTTTTTT. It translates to CASSLFHTTNTGGLFF. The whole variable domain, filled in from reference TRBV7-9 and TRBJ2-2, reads DTGVSQNPRHKITKRGQNVTFRCDPISEHNRLYWYRQTLGQGPEFLTYFQNEAQLEKSRLLSDRFSAERPKGSFSTLEIQRTEQGDSAMYLCASSLFHTTNTGGLFFGEGSRLTVL.

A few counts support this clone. CDR3 DNA sequence: TGCGCCAGCAGCCAAGGGACAGGGGTACATGTGGATACGCAGTATTTT. This encodes CASSQGTGVHVDTQYF. The chain couples TRBV4-3 to TRBJ2-3; 9 bases fit TRBD1. CDR1 and CDR2 from the germline V gene are LGHNA and YSLEER. The V and J ends lost 1 base and 6 bases, in that order; junction bases with no gene match: 8. The CDR3 is made up of 16 amino acids.

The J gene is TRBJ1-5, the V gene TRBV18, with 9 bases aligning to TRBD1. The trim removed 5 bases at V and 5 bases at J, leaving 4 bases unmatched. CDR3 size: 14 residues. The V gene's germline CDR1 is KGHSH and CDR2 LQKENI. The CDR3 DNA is TGTGCCAGCTCAGCGAGGACAGGGGATCAGCCCCAGCATTTT. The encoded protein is CASSARTGDQPQHF.

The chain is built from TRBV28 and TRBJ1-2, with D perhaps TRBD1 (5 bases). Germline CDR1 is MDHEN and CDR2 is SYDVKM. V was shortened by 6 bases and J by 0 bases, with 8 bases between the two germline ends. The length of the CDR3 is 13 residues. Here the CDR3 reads CASSVDTNYGYTF. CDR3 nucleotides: TGTGCCAGCAGCGTGGACACTAACTATGGCTACACCTTC.

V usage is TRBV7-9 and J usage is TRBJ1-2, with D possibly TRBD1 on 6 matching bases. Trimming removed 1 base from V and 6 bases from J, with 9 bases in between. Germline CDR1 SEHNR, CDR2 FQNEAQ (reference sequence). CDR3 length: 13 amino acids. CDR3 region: CASSLVGTNGYTF. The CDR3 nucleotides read TGTGCCAGCAGCTTAGTTGGGACAAATGGCTACACCTTC.

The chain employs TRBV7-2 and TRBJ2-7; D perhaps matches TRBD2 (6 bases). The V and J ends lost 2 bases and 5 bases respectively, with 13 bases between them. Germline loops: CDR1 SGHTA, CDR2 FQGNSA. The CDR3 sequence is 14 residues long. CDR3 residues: CASSLTRSGDEQYF. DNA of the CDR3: TGTGCCAGCAGCTTAACTCGGTCGGGGGACGAGCAGTACTTC.

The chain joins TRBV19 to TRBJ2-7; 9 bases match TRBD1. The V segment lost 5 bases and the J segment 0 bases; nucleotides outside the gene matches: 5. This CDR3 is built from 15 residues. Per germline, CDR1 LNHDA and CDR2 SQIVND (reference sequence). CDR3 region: CASSAGQGASYEQYF. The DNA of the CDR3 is TGTGCCAGTAGTGCGGGACAGGGAGCCTCCTACGAGCAGTACTTC.

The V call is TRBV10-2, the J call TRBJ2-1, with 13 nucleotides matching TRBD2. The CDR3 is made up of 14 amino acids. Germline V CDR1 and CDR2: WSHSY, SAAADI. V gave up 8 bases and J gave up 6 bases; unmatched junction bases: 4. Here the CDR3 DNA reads TGCGCCAGCCTGGGACTAGCGGGACGCAATGAGCAGTTCTTC. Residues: CASLGLAGRNEQFF.

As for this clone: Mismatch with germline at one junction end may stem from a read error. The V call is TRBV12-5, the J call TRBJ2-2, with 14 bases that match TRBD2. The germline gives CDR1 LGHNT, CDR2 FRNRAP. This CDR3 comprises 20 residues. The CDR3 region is CASGHGRTSGRRGNPGELFF. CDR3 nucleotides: TGTGCTAGTGGCCATGGTAGGACTAGCGGGAGGAGAGGGAACCCCGGGGAGCTGTTTTTT.